One sample yielded the 16 T cell receptor beta chains listed below, sequenced in a study of blood T cell repertoires in COVID-19. Some clones are missing from TCRdb's copy, which holds only in-frame ones; the method was immunoSEQ multiplex PCR. The profile shows under 250,000 clones, 88% of them singletons. Material for sequencing was PBMCs or T cells enriched from blood (not recorded which). The receptors come from a woman between 40 and 55 years old who had been exposed to COVID-19.

The gene calls are TRBV4-3 and TRBJ2-3; 8 nucleotides agree with TRBD2. With 0 bases clipped from V and 0 bases from J, the junction kept 8 bases outside the gene matches. Germline CDR1 and CDR2: LGHNA and YSLEER. The CDR3 sequence is 18 residues long. The CDR3, as DNA: TGCGCCAGCAGCCAAGATGGTCTAGCGGGTTTTAGCACAGATACGCAGTATTTT. It yields the protein CASSQDGLAGFSTDTQYF.

This rearrangement joins TRBV27 to TRBJ1-3, with 9 bases identical to TRBD1. Germline trimming cut 5 bases from V and 2 bases from J; bases unmatched to any gene: 1. The germline gives CDR1 MNHEY, CDR2 SMNVEV (reference sequence). The CDR3 has 14 amino acids. This chain's CDR3 is CASSRDRAGNTIYF. The CDR3 bases are TGTGCCAGCAGTCGGGACAGGGCTGGAAACACCATATATTTT.

This sequence joins TRBV5-8 and TRBJ1-3, with TRBD1 as a possible D gene (6 bases). The CDR3 length is 15 residues. The germline V gene encodes CDR1 SGHTS and CDR2 YDEGEE. With 0 bases removed from V and 2 bases from J, the gap between germline ends came to 9 bases. The CDR3 DNA sequence: TGTGCCAGCAGCTTGGGGACAGTCCCTGGAAACACCATATATTTT. Translation gives CASSLGTVPGNTIYF.

V is TRBV11-2 and J is TRBJ1-1, with TRBD1 matching over 9 bases. The germline gives CDR1 SGHAT, CDR2 FQNNGV. CDR3 size: 13 residues. V shed 4 bases and J 8 bases; nucleotides not matched to a gene: 5. Here the CDR3 reads CASSSTGGLEAFF. Written as DNA, the CDR3 is TGTGCCAGCAGCTCGACAGGGGGATTAGAAGCTTTCTTT.

The rearrangement joins TRBV11-3 to TRBJ1-3; D gene ambiguous. This CDR3 comprises 14 residues. Germline assignment: CDR1 SGHNT and CDR2 YENEEA. V dropped 11 bases and J dropped 0 bases, with 14 bases sitting between them. The CDR3 coding sequence is TGTGCCCCTAGCAAGGACGCCTCTGGAAACACCATATATTTT. Translated: CAPSKDASGNTIYF.

This sequence joins TRBV4-1 and TRBJ2-2; unclear D gene. Germline V lookup: CDR1 MGHRA, CDR2 YSYEKL. CDR3 length: 14 amino acids. Trimming removed 1 base at V and 9 bases at J, with 12 bases between. CDR3 bases: TGCGCCAGCAGCCAAGGAACTTTAGCCCGGGAGCTGTTTTTT. It encodes CASSQGTLARELFF.

A single count supports this clone. This sequence joins TRBV18 and TRBJ1-3; D call uncertain. Looked up from germline, CDR1 is KGHSH and CDR2 is LQKENI. There are 14 residues in the CDR3. With 0 bases removed from V and 6 bases from J, the gap between germline ends came to 9 bases. CDR3: CASSPPSQSNTIYF. DNA of the CDR3: TGTGCCAGCTCACCACCGTCTCAGTCAAACACCATATATTTT.

Regarding this clone: Distinct nucleotide sequences in the sample also encode this CDR3. The J gene is TRBJ1-1, the V gene TRBV28; 8 bases line up with TRBD1. V gave up 5 bases and J gave up 4 bases; unmatched junction bases: 0. CDR1 and CDR2 from the germline V gene are MDHEN and SYDVKM. The length of the CDR3 is 12 residues. The CDR3 sequence: CASSTGGTEAFF. In nucleotides, the CDR3 is TGTGCCAGCAGTACAGGGGGCACTGAAGCTTTCTTT.

This clone appeared a single time. The rearrangement uses TRBV4-3 and TRBJ2-5; 9 bases align to TRBD2. CDR3 length: 19 residues. Germline lookup yields CDR1 LGHNA and CDR2 YSLEER. Losses at the gene ends were 4 bases for V and 5 bases for J; bases not matched to a gene: 20. The CDR3 loop is CASSPQARSGLALTETQYF. CDR3 nucleotide sequence: TGCGCCAGCAGCCCTCAAGCCAGGTCGGGACTAGCTCTGACGGAGACCCAGTACTTC.

The rearrangement joins TRBV7-2 to TRBJ1-6, with 9 bases aligning to TRBD1. The CDR3 has 16 amino acids. CDR1 is SGHTA, CDR2 FQGNSA, per germline. The V gene end was trimmed by 5 bases and the J gene end by 4 bases; junction bases not matched to a gene: 6. The CDR3 DNA is TGTGCCAGCAGCAACCGGGACAGGGCGTATAATTCACCCCTCCACTTT. Amino acids: CASSNRDRAYNSPLHF.

The chain couples TRBV11-2 to TRBJ1-4; 7 bases are a match to TRBD1. Germline-derived CDR1 and CDR2 are SGHAT and FQNNGV. V shed 4 bases, J shed 12 bases, and the junction held 5 bases outside the gene matches. The CDR3 sequence is 12 residues long. CDR3 coding DNA: TGTGCCAGCAGCTCACAGACAGGGCAACTGTTTTTT. Residues: CASSSQTGQLFF.

This clone was seen just once. The chain has TRBV19 and TRBJ2-3; 12 nucleotides match TRBD2. V shed 5 bases, J shed 4 bases, and the junction held 7 bases outside the gene matches. The CDR3 loop spans 16 amino acids. Germline V gene sequence: CDR1 LNHDA, CDR2 SQIVND (reference sequence). CDR3 amino acids: CASSARTSGNSDTQYF. The CDR3 DNA sequence: TGTGCCAGTAGTGCCCGGACTAGCGGGAATTCAGATACGCAGTATTTT. Supplemented by reference TRBV19 and TRBJ2-3, the full variable domain reads DGGITQSPKYLFRKEGQNVTLSCEQNLNHDAMYWYRQDPGQGLRLIYYSQIVNDFQKGDIAEGYSVSREKKESFPLTVTSAQKNPTAFYLCASSARTSGNSDTQYFGPGTRLTVL.

CDR3 loop: CASSRPGENIQYF. The CDR3 DNA reads TGTGCCAGCAGCCGCCCCGGGGAAAACATTCAGTACTTC. The chain is built from TRBV7-3 and TRBJ2-4, with D perhaps matching TRBD2 (5 bases). V was shortened by 5 bases and J by 5 bases, with 10 bases between the two germline ends. CDR3 length: 13 amino acids. Germline CDR1 reads SGHTA; CDR2 reads FQGTGA.

The chain is built from TRBV19 and TRBJ2-1; 9 bases agree with TRBD1. Germline V lookup: CDR1 LNHDA, CDR2 SQIVND (reference sequence). This CDR3 has 16 residues. V was clipped by 3 bases and J by 4 bases; unmatched bases: 7. CDR3 region: CASSIEVGQGYNEQFF. CDR3 DNA sequence: TGTGCCAGTAGTATTGAAGTGGGACAGGGTTACAATGAGCAGTTCTTC.

V usage is TRBV28 and J usage is TRBJ1-2; D ambiguous. V was shortened by 2 bases and J by 5 bases, with 6 bases between the two germline ends. The CDR3 consists of 12 residues. Per germline, CDR1 MDHEN and CDR2 SYDVKM. Here the CDR3 reads CASSLGGYGYTF. The CDR3 nucleotides are TGTGCCAGCAGTTTAGGAGGGTATGGCTACACCTTC.

The J gene is TRBJ1-1, the V gene TRBV4-1; tentative D call: TRBD1 (6 bases). V lost 10 bases and J lost 0, with 15 bases in between. Germline-derived CDR1 and CDR2 are MGHRA and YSYEKL. This CDR3 spans 14 amino acids. CDR3 residues: CATQGQGLNTEAFF. The CDR3 nucleotides read TGCGCCACGCAGGGGCAGGGACTGAACACTGAAGCTTTCTTT.